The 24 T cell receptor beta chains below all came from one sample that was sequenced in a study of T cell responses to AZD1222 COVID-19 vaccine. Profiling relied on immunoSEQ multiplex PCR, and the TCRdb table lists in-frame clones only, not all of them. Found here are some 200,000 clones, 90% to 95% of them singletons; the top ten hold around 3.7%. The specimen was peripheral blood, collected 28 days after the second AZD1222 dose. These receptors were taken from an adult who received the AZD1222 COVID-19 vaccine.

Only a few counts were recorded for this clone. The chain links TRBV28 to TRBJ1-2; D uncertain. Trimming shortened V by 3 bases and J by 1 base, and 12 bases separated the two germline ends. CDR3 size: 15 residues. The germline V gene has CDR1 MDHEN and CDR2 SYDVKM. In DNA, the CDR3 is TGTGCCAGCAGTTTCACCGCGGCTGATAACTATGGCTACACCTTC. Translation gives CASSFTAADNYGYTF.

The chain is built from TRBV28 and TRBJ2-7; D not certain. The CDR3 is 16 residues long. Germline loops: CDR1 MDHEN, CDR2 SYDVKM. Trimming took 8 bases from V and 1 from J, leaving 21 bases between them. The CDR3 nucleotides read TGTGCCAGCCATACCCCCAGCCAGGTTACTTCCTACGAGCAGTACTTC. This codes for CASHTPSQVTSYEQYF.

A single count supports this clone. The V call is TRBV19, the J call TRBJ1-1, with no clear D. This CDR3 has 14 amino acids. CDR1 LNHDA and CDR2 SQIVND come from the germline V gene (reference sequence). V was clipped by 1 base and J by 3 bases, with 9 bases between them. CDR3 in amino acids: CASSIVPRDTEAFF. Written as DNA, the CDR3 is TGTGCCAGTAGTATAGTCCCCAGAGACACTGAAGCTTTCTTT.

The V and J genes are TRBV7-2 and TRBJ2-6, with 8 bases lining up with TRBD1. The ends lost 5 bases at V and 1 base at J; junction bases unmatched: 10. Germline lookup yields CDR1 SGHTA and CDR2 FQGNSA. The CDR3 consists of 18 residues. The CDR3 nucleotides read TGTGCCAGCAGCCCGCAGGGGGCGATCCTATCTGGGGCCAACGTCCTGACTTTC. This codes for CASSPQGAILSGANVLTF. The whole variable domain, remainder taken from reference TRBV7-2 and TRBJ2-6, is GAGVSQSPSNKVTEKGKDVELRCDPISGHTALYWYRQSLGQGLEFLIYFQGNSAPDKSGLPSDRFSAERTGGSVSTLTIQRTQQEDSAVYLCASSPQGAILSGANVLTFGAGSRLTVL.

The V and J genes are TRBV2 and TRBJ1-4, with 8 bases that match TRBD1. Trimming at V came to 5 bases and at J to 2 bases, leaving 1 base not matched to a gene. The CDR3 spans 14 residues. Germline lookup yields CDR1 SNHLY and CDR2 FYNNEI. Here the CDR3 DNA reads TGTGCCAGCAGTAGGACAGGGACTAATGAAAAACTGTTTTTT. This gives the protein CASSRTGTNEKLFF. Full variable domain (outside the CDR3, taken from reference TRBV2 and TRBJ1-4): EPEVTQTPSHQVTQMGQEVILRCVPISNHLYFYWYRQILGQKVEFLVSFYNNEISEKSEIFDDQFSVERPDGSNFTLKIRSTKLEDSAMYFCASSRTGTNEKLFFGSGTQLSVL.

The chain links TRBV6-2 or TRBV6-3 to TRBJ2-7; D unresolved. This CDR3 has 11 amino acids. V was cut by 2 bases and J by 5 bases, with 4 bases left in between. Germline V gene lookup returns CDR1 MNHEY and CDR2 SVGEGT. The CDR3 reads CASSYTHEQYF. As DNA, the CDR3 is TGTGCCAGCAGTTACACCCACGAGCAGTACTTC.

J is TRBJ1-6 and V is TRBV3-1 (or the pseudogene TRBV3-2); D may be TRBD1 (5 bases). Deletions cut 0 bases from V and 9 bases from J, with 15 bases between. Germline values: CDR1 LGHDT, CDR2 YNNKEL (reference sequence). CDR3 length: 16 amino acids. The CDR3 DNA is TGTGCCAGCAGCCAAGATTCTATTCGGGGGGGTTCACCCCTCCACTTT. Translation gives CASSQDSIRGGSPLHF.

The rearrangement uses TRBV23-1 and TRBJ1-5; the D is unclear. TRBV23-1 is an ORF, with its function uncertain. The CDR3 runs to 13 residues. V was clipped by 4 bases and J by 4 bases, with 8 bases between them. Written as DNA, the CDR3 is TGCGCCAGCAGTCCTATGAGGAATCAGCCCCAGCATTTT. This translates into CASSPMRNQPQHF.

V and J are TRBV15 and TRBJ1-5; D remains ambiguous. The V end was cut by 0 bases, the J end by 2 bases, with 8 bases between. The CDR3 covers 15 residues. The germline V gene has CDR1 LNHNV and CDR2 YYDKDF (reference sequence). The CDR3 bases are TGTGCCACCAGCAGAGATGGGAGGGGCAATCAGCCCCAGCATTTT. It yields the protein CATSRDGRGNQPQHF. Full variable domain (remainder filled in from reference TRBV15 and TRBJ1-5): DAMVIQNPRYQVTQFGKPVTLSCSQTLNHNVMYWYQQKSSQAPKLLFHYYDKDFNNEADTPDNFQSRRPNTSFCFLDIRSPGLGDTAMYLCATSRDGRGNQPQHFGDGTRLSIL.

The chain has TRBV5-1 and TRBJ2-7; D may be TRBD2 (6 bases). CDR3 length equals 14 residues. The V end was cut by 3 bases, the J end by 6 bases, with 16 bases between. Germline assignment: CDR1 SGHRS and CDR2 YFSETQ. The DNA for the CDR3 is TGCGCCAGCAGCTCTCCACGGGGGTCGGCCGAGCAGTACTTC. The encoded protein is CASSSPRGSAEQYF.

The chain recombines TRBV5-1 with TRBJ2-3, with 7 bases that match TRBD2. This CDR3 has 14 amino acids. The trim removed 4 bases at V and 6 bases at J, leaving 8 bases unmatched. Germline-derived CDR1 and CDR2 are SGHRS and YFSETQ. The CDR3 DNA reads TGCGCCAGCAGCGTGCGGACTAGTCTGGATACGCAGTATTTT. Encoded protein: CASSVRTSLDTQYF.

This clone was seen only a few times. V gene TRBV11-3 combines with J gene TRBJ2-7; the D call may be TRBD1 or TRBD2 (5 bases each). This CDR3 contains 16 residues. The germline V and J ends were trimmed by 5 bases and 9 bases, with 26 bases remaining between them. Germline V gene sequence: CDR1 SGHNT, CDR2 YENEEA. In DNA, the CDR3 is TGTGCCAGCAGCCCTGGGGGTAGCGCCCTGGGGCGTGCGCAGTACTTC. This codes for CASSPGGSALGRAQYF.

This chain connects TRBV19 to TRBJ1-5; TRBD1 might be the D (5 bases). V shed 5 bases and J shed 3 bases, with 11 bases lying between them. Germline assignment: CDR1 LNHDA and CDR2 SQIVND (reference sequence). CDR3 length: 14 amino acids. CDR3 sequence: CASSQQGDNQPQHF. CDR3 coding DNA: TGTGCCAGTAGTCAGCAGGGTGACAATCAGCCCCAGCATTTT.

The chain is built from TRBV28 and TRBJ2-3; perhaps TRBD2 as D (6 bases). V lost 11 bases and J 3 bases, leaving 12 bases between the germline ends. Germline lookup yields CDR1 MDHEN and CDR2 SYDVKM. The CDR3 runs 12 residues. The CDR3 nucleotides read TGTGCCGGCGCCGGGAGAACAGATACGCAGTATTTT. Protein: CAGAGRTDTQYF. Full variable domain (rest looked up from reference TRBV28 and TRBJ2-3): DVKVTQSSRYLVKRTGEKVFLECVQDMDHENMFWYRQDPGLGLRLIYFSYDVKMKEKGDIPEGYSVSREKKERFSLILESASTNQTSMYLCAGAGRTDTQYFGPGTRLTVL.

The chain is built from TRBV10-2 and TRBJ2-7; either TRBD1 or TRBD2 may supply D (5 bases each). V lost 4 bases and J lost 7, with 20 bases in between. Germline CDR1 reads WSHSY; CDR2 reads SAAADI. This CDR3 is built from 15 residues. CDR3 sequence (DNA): TGCGCCAGCAGTGGGGTGTCAGGGACGGGGCTGGAGCAGTACTTC. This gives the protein CASSGVSGTGLEQYF.

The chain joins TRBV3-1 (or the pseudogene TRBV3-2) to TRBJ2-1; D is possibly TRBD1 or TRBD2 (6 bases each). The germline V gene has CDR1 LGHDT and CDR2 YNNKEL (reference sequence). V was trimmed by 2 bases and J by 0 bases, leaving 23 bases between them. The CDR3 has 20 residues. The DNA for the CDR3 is TGTGCCAGCAGCCAATCGGGGGCCGTCAGGGGTCCTAGCTCCTACAATGAGCAGTTCTTC. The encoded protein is CASSQSGAVRGPSSYNEQFF.

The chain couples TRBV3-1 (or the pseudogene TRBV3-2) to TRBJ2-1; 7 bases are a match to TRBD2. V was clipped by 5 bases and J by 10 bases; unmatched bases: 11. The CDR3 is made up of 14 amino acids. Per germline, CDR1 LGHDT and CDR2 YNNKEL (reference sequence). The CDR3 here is CASSEGGRVREQFF. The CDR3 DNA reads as TGTGCCAGCAGCGAGGGCGGGAGAGTAAGAGAGCAGTTCTTC.

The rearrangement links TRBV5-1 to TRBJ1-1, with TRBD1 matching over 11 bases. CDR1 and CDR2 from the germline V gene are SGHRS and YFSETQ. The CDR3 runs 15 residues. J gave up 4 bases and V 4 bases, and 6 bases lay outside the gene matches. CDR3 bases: TGCGCCAGCAGCCCGAAGGACAGGGGGCTCACTGAAGCTTTCTTT. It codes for CASSPKDRGLTEAFF.

The DNA of the CDR3 is TGCGCCAGCAGCCGGGGGTTCCCTAATCAGCCCCAGCATTTT. Protein: CASSRGFPNQPQHF. The rearrangement links TRBV4-1 to TRBJ1-5, with a weak D call TRBD1 (5 bases). Germline CDR1 and CDR2: MGHRA and YSYEKL. The CDR3 totals 14 residues. V gave up 4 bases and J gave up 4 bases, with 11 bases separating them.

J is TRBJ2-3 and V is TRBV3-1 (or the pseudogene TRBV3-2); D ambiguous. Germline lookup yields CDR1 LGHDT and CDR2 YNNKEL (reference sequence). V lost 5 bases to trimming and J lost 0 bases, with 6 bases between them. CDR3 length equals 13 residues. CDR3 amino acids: CASSTASTDTQYF. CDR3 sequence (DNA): TGTGCCAGCAGCACCGCCAGCACAGATACGCAGTATTTT.

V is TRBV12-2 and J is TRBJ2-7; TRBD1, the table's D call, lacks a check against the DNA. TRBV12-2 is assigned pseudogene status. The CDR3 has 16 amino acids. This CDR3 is CASRLENRGRTYEQYF. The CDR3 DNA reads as TGTGCAAGTCGCTTAGAGAACAGGGGTCGGACCTACGAGCAGTACTTC.

The CDR3 loop is CASSSGPHSGNTIYF. The CDR3 nucleotides read TGTGCCAGCAGTTCCGGCCCCCACTCTGGAAACACCATATATTTT. The rearrangement uses TRBV27 and TRBJ1-3, with D uncertain. The V gene's germline CDR1 is MNHEY and CDR2 SMNVEV (reference sequence). The CDR3 loop spans 15 amino acids. V lost 4 bases and J 0 bases, leaving 10 bases between the germline ends.

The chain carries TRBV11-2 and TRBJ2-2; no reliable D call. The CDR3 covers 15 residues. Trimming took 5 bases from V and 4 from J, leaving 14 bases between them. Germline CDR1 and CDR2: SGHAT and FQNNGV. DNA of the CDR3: TGTGCCAGCAGCCCCCTCCGAGGCTCCACCGGGGAGCTGTTTTTT. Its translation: CASSPLRGSTGELFF.

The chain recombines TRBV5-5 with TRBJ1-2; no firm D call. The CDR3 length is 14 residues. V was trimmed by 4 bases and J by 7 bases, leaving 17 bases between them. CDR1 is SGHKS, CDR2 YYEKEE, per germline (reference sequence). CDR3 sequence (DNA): TGTGCCAGCAGCCTACTCGCGGCAGGAGGTGGCTACACCTTC. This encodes CASSLLAAGGGYTF.